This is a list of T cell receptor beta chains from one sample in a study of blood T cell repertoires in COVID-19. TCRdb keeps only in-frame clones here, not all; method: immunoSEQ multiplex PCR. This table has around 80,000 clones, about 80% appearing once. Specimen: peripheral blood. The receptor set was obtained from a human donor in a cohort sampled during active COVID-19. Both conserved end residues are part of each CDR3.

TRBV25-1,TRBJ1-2,CASSDVDGYTF
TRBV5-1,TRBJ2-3,CASSLGGLAEVPTDTQYF
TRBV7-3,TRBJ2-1,CASSSFGGHNEQFF
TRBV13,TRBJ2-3,CASSSQRGNRNSTDTQYF
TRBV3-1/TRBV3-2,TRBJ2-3,CASSQVAGADTQYF
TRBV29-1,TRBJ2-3,CSVARGTSGTDTQYF
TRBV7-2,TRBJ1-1,CASSIDSAPYTEAFF
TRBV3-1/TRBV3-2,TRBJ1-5,CASSQTGGVRNQPQHF
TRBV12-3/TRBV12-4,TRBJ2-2,CASQGYTGELFF
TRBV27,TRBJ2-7,CARIREEGEQYF
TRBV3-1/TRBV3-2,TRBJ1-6,CASSQDTGSSQNSPLHF
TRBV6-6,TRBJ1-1,CASSHHNRNTEAFF
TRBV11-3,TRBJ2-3,CASSSSRGSDTQYF
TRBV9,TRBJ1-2,CASSVGPGLAYGYTF
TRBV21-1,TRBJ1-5,CASSKATGNQPQHF
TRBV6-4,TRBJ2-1,CASSRTSGGIEQFF
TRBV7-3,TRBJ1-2,CASSPGDKGFYTF
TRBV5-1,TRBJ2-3,CASSLSTATDTQYF
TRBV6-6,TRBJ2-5,CASRFTSGQETQYF
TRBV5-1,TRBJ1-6,CAVMRSDQGIASSYNSPLHF
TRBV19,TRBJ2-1,CASNLAGVRGPYNEQFF
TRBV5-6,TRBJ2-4,CASSLYHRGDIQYF
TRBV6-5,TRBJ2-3,CASSTGSTDTQYF
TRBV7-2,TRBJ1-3,CASSLTGTSGNTIYF
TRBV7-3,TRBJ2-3,CASSSPPSGGFTDTQYF
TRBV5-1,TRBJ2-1,CASSLGTGLEQFF
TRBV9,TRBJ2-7,CASSVGQGAQEQYF
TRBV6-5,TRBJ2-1,CASRFDRQFF
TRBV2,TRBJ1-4,CASSELAVNEKLFF
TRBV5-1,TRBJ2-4,CASRGEDGNIQYF
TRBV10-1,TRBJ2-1,CASSLSGASYNEQFF
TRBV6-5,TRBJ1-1,CASRRQGQNTEAFF